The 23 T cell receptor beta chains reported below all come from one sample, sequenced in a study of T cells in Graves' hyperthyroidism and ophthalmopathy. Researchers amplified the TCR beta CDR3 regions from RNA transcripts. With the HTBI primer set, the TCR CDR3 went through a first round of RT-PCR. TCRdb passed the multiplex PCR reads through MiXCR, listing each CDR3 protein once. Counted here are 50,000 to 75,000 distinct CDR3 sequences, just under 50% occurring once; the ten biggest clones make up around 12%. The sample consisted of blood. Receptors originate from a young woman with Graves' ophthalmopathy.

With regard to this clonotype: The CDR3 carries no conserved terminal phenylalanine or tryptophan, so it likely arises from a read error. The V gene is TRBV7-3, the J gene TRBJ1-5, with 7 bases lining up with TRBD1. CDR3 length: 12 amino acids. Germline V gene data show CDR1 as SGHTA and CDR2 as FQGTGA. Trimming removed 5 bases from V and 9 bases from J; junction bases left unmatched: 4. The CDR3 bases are TGTGCCAGCAGCCAGGCAGGGGGGCCCCAGCATCTT. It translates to CASSQAGGPQHL.

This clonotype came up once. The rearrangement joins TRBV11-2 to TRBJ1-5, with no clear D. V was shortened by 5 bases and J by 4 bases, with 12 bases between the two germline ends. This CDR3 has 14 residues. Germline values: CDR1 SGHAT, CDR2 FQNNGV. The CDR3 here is CASSGTEQNQPQHF. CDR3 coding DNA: TGTGCCAGCAGCGGAACAGAACAAAATCAGCCCCAGCATTTT.

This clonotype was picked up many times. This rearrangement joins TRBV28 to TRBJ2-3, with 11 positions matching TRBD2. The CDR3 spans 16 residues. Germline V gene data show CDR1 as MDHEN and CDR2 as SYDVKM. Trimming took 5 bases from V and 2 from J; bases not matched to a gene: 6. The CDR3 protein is CASSGGTSGVTDTQYF. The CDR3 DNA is TGTGCCAGCAGTGGAGGGACTAGCGGCGTCACAGATACGCAGTATTTT. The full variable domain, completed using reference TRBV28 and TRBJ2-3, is DVKVTQSSRYLVKRTGEKVFLECVQDMDHENMFWYRQDPGLGLRLIYFSYDVKMKEKGDIPEGYSVSREKKERFSLILESASTNQTSMYLCASSGGTSGVTDTQYFGPGTRLTVL.

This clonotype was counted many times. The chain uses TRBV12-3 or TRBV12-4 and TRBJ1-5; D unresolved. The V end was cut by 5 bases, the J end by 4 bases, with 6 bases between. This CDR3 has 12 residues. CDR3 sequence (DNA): TGTGCCAGCAGTCGGGCGAATCAGCCCCAGCATTTT. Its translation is CASSRANQPQHF.

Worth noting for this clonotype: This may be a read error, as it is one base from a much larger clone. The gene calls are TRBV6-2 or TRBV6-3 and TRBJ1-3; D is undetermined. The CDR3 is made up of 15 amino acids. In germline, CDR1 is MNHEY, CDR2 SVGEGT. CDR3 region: CASSYTDLRGSTIYF. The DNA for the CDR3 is TGTGCCAGCAGTTACACGGACCTGCGGGGAAGCACCATATATTTT.

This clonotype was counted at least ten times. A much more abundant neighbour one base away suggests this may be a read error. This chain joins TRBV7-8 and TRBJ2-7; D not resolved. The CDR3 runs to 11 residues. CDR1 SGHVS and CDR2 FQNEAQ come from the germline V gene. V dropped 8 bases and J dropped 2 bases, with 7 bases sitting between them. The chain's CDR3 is CASGSAYEQYF. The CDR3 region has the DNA TGTGCCAGCGGCAGTGCCTACGAGCAGTACTTC.

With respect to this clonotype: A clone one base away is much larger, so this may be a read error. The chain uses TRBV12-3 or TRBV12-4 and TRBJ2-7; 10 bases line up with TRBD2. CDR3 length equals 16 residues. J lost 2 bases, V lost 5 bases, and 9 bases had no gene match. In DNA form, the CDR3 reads TGTGCCAGCAGTCCACATAGCGGGGGGTCCGCCTACGAGCAGTACTTC. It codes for CASSPHSGGSAYEQYF.

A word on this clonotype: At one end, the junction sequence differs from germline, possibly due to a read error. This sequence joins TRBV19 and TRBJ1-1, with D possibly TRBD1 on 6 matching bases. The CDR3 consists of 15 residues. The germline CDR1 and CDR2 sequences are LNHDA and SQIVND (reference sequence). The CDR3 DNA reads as TGTGCCAGTAGTACACCGGGACAACAGAACACGGAAGCTTTCTTT. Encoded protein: CASSTPGQQNTEAFF.

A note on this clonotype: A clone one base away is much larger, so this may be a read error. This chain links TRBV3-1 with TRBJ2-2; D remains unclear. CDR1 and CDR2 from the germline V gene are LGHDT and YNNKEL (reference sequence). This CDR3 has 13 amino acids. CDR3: CASIQSAPGELFF. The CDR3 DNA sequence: TGTGCCAGCATCCAAAGCGCACCCGGGGAGCTGTTTTTT.

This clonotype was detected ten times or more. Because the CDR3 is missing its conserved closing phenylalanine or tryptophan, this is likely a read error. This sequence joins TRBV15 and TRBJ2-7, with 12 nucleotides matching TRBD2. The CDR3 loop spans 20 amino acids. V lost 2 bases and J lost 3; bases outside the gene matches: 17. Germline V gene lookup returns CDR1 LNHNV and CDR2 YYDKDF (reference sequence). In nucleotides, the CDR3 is TGTGCCACCAGCAGACGTGGGACTGCCGGGACTAGCGGGCTCTACTACGAGCAGTACCTC. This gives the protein CATSRRGTAGTSGLYYEQYL.

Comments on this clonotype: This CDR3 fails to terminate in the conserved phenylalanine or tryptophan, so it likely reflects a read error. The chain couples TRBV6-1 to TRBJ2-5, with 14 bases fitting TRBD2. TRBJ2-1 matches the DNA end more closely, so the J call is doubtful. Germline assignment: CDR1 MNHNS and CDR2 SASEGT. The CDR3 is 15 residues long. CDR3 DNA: TGTGCCAGCAGTCAGGGACTAGCGGGAGTCAGGGAGCAGTTCTGC. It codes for CASSQGLAGVREQFC.

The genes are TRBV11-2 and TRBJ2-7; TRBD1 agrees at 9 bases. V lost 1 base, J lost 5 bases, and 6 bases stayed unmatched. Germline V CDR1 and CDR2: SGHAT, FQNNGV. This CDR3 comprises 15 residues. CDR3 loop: CASSLAVTGGDEQYF. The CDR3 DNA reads TGTGCCAGCAGCTTAGCGGTGACAGGGGGGGACGAGCAGTACTTC.

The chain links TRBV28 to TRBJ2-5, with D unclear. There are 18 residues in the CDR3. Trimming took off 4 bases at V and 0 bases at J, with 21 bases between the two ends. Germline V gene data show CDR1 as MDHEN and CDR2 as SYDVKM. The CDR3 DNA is TGTGCCAGCAGTTCAACCCGCAGAACAAGAACGTACCAAGAGACCCAGTACTTC. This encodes CASSSTRRTRTYQETQYF.

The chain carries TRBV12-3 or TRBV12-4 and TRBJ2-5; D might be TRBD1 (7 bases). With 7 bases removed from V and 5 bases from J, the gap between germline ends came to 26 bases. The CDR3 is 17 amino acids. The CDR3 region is CASTAQAGQKFSETQYF. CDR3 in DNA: TGTGCCAGCACGGCCCAGGCGGGACAGAAGTTTTCTGAGACCCAGTACTTC.

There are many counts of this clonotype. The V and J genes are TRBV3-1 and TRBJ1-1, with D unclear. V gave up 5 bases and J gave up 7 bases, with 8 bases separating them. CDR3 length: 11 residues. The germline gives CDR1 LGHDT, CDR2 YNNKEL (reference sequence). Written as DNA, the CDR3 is TGTGCCAGCAGCACCTCAGGTGAAGCTTTCTTT. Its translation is CASSTSGEAFF. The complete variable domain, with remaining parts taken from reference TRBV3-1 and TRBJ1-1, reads DTAVSQTPKYLVTQMGNDKSIKCEQNLGHDTMYWYKQDSKKFLKIMFSYNNKELIINETVPNRFSPKSPDKAHLNLHINSLELGDSAVYFCASSTSGEAFFGQGTRLTVV.

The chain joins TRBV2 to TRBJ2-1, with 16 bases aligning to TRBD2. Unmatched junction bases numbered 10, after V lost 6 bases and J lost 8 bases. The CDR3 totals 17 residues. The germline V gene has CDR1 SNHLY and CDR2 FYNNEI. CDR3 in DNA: TGTGCCAGCAGCCATGCGGGACTAGCGGGGGGGATAGATGAGCAGTTCTTC. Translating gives CASSHAGLAGGIDEQFF. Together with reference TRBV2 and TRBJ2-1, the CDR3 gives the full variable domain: EPEVTQTPSHQVTQMGQEVILRCVPISNHLYFYWYRQILGQKVEFLVSFYNNEISEKSEIFDDQFSVERPDGSNFTLKIRSTKLEDSAMYFCASSHAGLAGGIDEQFFGPGTRLTVL.

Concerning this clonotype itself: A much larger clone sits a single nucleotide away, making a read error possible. The DNA for the CDR3 is TGTGCCAGCAGTTTCCACGGGGAGGGAAGCACCATATATTTT. Its translation: CASSFHGEGSTIYF. This chain links TRBV12-3 or TRBV12-4 with TRBJ1-3; D remains unclear. This CDR3 comprises 14 residues.

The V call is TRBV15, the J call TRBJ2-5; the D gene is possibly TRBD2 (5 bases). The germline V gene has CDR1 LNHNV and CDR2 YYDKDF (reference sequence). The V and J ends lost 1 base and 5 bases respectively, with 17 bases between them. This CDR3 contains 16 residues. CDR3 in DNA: TGTGCCACCAGCAGAGTTCGGGGATTCCACTCGGAGACCCAGTACTTC. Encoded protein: CATSRVRGFHSETQYF.

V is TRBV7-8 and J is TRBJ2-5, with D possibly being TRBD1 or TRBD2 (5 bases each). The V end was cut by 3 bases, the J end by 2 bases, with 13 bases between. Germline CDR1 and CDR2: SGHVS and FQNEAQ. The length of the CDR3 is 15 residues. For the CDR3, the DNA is TGTGCCAGCAGCTTCCCCGGGACCGAACAAGAGACCCAGTACTTC. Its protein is CASSFPGTEQETQYF.

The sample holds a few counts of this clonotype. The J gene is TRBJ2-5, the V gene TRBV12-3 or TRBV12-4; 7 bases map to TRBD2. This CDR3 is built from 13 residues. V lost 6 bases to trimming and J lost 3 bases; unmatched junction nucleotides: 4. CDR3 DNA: TGTGCCAGCAGCGGCCGGGGGGAAGAGACCCAGTACTTC. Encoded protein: CASSGRGEETQYF.

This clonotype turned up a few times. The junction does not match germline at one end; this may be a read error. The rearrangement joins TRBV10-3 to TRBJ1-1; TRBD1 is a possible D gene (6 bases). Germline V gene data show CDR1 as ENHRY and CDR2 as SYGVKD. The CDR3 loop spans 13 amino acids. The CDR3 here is CAVSPGRDTEAFF. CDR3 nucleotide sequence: TGTGCCGTCAGTCCAGGTAGGGACACTGAGGCTTTCTTT.

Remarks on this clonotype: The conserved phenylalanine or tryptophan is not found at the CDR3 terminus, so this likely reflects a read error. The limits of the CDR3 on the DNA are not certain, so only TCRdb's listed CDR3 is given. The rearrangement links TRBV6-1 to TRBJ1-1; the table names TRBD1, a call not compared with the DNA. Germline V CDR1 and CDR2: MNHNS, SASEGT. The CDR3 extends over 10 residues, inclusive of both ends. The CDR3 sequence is CASKIGQALS.

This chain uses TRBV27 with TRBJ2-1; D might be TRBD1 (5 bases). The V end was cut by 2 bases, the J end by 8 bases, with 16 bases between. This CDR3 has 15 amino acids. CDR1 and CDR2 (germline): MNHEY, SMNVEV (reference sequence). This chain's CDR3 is CASSLNWGLAHEQFF. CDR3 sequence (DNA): TGTGCCAGCAGTTTAAATTGGGGCCTCGCCCATGAGCAGTTCTTC.